This TCR beta chain comes out of a study of blood T cell repertoires in COVID-19. Study overall: The study drew acute and convalescent COVID-19 samples from the United States, Italy and Spain.

CDR3 size: 13 residues. Trimming took 6 bases from V and 3 from J, leaving 6 bases between them. Germline loops: CDR1 SGHTA, CDR2 FQGNSA. Method: immunoSEQ multiplex PCR; TCRdb's copy keeps in-frame clones and lacks some. The table has about 53,000 clones, about 80% seen once. Material: peripheral blood. The source of this sequence is a human donor in a cohort sampled during active COVID-19. This chain uses TRBV7-2 with TRBJ2-6; D remains ambiguous. CDR3 region: CASRTDGANVLTF. For the CDR3, the DNA is TGTGCCAGCAGGACTGATGGGGCCAACGTCCTGACTTTC.